This TCR beta chain was identified during a study of blood T cell repertoires in COVID-19. Across the study: The study drew acute and convalescent COVID-19 samples from the United States, Italy and Spain. PBMCs, B-cell-depleted T cells, or T cells were the source of the cDNA or gDNA that made up the material.

Libraries were prepared by immunoSEQ multiplex PCR; TCRdb keeps only in-frame clonotypes and omits some of them. The repertoire holds 200,000 to 300,000 clones, with around four fifths as singletons. Trimming pared 4 bases from V and 11 bases from J, leaving 17 bases between. The CDR3 consists of 13 residues. Germline assignment: CDR1 MNHEY and CDR2 SVGAGI. The rearrangement uses TRBV6-5 and TRBJ1-1; no reliable D call. This sequence originates from a man in his sixties with acute or convalescent COVID-19. Sequenced material: peripheral blood. The CDR3 loop reads CASSSPRGGLAFF. The CDR3 DNA reads TGTGCCAGCAGTTCCCCACGGGGAGGATTGGCTTTCTTT.